The clone carrying this T cell receptor beta chain was counted at least ten times. Its matching antigen is unknown. The record originates from a study of T-cell reconstitution after alpha-beta-depleted transplantation in children. Study-level results: Alpha-beta T cells about two months after transplant reportedly derived from several hundred expanded graft clones. At day 60, the high TCRbeta diversity found in some patients originated from recipient T cells and thymic progenitors that had survived. At the one-year point after transplant, T-cell counts and TCRbeta diversity were found to come mostly from T cells that had been newly produced.

The CDR3 contains 12 residues. Trimming pared 5 bases from V and 8 bases from J, leaving 11 bases between. The germline V gene encodes CDR1 LGHDT and CDR2 YNNKEL (reference sequence). Unique molecular identifiers were incorporated into the prepared TCRbeta library. TCRdb itself ran the PCR reads through MiXCR, one entry per CDR3 protein. The sample records about 640,000 distinct CDR3 sequences, approximately 13% being singletons. Material: PBMCs, mostly from graft donor cells, obtained 360 days after TCRalphabeta/CD19-depleted stem cell transplant. The source is a male patient under 18 who had a stem cell transplant for acute myeloid leukemia, so the T cells may come from the graft donor. The chain joins TRBV3-1 to TRBJ2-3; tentative D call: TRBD1 (6 bases). CDR3 loop: CASSNRQATQYF. The CDR3 DNA reads TGTGCCAGCAGCAACCGACAGGCTACGCAGTATTTT.